What follows are 14 T cell receptor beta chains derived from one specimen sequenced in a study of T cell responses to AZD1222 COVID-19 vaccine. The data were produced by immunoSEQ multiplex PCR, yet TCRdb's version contains in-frame clones alone and is incomplete. The sample consists of approximately 100,000 clones, roughly 88% of them appearing once. The starting material was peripheral blood, obtained 28 days after the second AZD1222 dose. The receptors come from an adult who received the AZD1222 COVID-19 vaccine.

This CDR3 reads CASSPPPGNTEAFF. CDR3 DNA sequence: TGTGCCAGCAGCCCCCCGCCAGGGAACACTGAAGCTTTCTTT. The gene calls are TRBV7-2 and TRBJ1-1; D is unresolved. The length of the CDR3 is 14 residues. Germline V gene lookup returns CDR1 SGHTA and CDR2 FQGNSA. V lost 5 bases and J lost 1, with 11 bases in between.

This chain links TRBV7-2 with TRBJ2-3; D may be TRBD1 (5 bases). The CDR3 sequence is 12 residues long. Trimming took off 4 bases at V and 5 bases at J, with 7 bases between the two ends. In germline, CDR1 is SGHTA, CDR2 FQGNSA. CDR3 amino acids: CASSSTEDTQYF. CDR3 DNA: TGTGCCAGCAGCTCGACAGAAGATACGCAGTATTTT.

This sequence joins TRBV5-6 and TRBJ2-2; 11 bases match TRBD1. The CDR3 consists of 19 residues. The V gene end was trimmed by 1 base and the J gene end by 5 bases; junction bases not matched to a gene: 13. The germline gives CDR1 SGHDT, CDR2 YYEEEE. The CDR3 spells CASSLWSRTGGGSTGELFF. The CDR3 nucleotides read TGTGCCAGCAGCTTGTGGTCGCGGACAGGGGGCGGTAGTACCGGGGAGCTGTTTTTT.

The rearrangement links TRBV9 to TRBJ2-2; TRBD1 matches 8 bases. Trimming took 4 bases from V and 3 from J; bases not matched to a gene: 5. Germline values: CDR1 SGDLS, CDR2 YYNGEE. The CDR3 consists of 15 residues. The CDR3, as DNA: TGTGCCAGCAGCCCGACAGGGGCCCACACCGGGGAGCTGTTTTTT. This gives the protein CASSPTGAHTGELFF. The variable domain in full, with the rest retrieved from reference TRBV9 and TRBJ2-2, is DSGVTQTPKHLITATGQRVTLRCSPRSGDLSVYWYQQSLDQGLQFLIQYYNGEERAKGNILERFSAQQFPDLHSELNLSSLELGDSALYFCASSPTGAHTGELFFGEGSRLTVL.

The rearrangement links TRBV7-9 to TRBJ2-2, with 8 bases identical to TRBD1. Germline assignment: CDR1 SEHNR and CDR2 FQNEAQ (reference sequence). This CDR3 spans 15 amino acids. J gave up 1 base and V 5 bases, and 3 bases lay outside the gene matches. The CDR3 coding sequence is TGTGCCAGCAGCGCCGGGACAGGGAACACCGGGGAGCTGTTTTTT. Translation: CASSAGTGNTGELFF.

This clone was counted only a few times. J is TRBJ1-1 and V is TRBV6-2 or TRBV6-3; D is uncertain. CDR1 MNHEY and CDR2 SVGEGT come from the germline V gene. There are 11 residues in the CDR3. Trimming removed 2 bases from V and 8 bases from J, with 6 bases in between. The chain's CDR3 is CASSYPGEAFF. For the CDR3, the DNA is TGTGCCAGCAGTTACCCCGGGGAAGCTTTCTTT.

The chain joins TRBV6-2 or TRBV6-3 to TRBJ1-2, with D maybe TRBD1 (5 bases). Germline CDR1 is MNHEY and CDR2 is SVGEGT. The CDR3 sequence is 15 residues long. V lost 6 bases and J 0 bases, leaving 14 bases between the germline ends. Here the CDR3 DNA reads TGTGCCAGCAGCCGAAGCAGGGCCTCTAACTATGGCTACACCTTC. It translates to CASSRSRASNYGYTF.

The rearrangement joins TRBV19 to TRBJ2-1; 7 positions match TRBD1. This CDR3 region has 14 residues. Germline V gene data show CDR1 as LNHDA and CDR2 as SQIVND (reference sequence). The ends lost 4 bases at V and 2 bases at J; junction bases unmatched: 2. CDR3 amino acids: CASSRGGPYNEQFF. The CDR3, as DNA: TGTGCCAGTAGTAGAGGGGGCCCCTACAATGAGCAGTTCTTC. The entire variable domain, with the rest obtained from reference TRBV19 and TRBJ2-1, is as follows: DGGITQSPKYLFRKEGQNVTLSCEQNLNHDAMYWYRQDPGQGLRLIYYSQIVNDFQKGDIAEGYSVSREKKESFPLTVTSAQKNPTAFYLCASSRGGPYNEQFFGPGTRLTVL.

This clone was detected a few times. This rearrangement joins TRBV5-4 to TRBJ2-1; maybe TRBD2 (5 bases). Per germline, CDR1 SGHNT and CDR2 YYREEE (reference sequence). Trimming shortened V by 0 bases and J by 8 bases, and 12 bases separated the two germline ends. The CDR3 covers 14 residues. CDR3 region: CASSLEEGSHEQFF. CDR3 sequence (DNA): TGTGCCAGCAGCTTGGAAGAGGGTAGCCATGAGCAGTTCTTC.

The chain links TRBV5-1 to TRBJ2-7; no clear D. Between the trimmed V and J ends, which lost 0 bases and 2 bases, there was a span of 12 bases. This CDR3 comprises 15 residues. The germline gives CDR1 SGHRS, CDR2 YFSETQ. CDR3 in DNA: TGCGCCAGCAGCTTGGTGGGCAGTAGTACCTACGAGCAGTACTTC. Translating gives CASSLVGSSTYEQYF.

The chain combines TRBV5-5 with TRBJ1-1; no reliable D call. The CDR3 is 12 residues long. Germline assignment: CDR1 SGHKS and CDR2 YYEKEE (reference sequence). V was clipped by 1 base and J by 4 bases, with 5 bases between them. This CDR3 is CASSLTTTEAFF. CDR3 bases: TGTGCCAGCAGCTTGACGACCACTGAAGCTTTCTTT.

This clone was observed a single time. This chain joins TRBV7-9 and TRBJ2-7; D call uncertain. V lost 2 bases and J 0 bases, leaving 17 bases between the germline ends. In germline, CDR1 is SEHNR, CDR2 FQNEAQ (reference sequence). The CDR3 is made up of 17 amino acids. CDR3 protein: CASSLLGGWQPSYEQYF. The DNA of the CDR3 is TGTGCCAGCAGCTTACTGGGTGGCTGGCAGCCCTCCTACGAGCAGTACTTC.

The chain joins TRBV6-5 to TRBJ2-2; TRBD2 might be the D (5 bases). The CDR3 spans 14 residues. The V end was cut by 7 bases, the J end by 1 base, with 10 bases between. The germline V gene has CDR1 MNHEY and CDR2 SVGAGI. The CDR3 nucleotides are TGTGCCAGCAAGAGGGATAGGAACACCGGGGAGCTGTTTTTT. Translation: CASKRDRNTGELFF.

This clone was counted a few times. The chain carries TRBV18 and TRBJ1-4; D perhaps matches TRBD1 (6 bases). Germline CDR1 reads KGHSH; CDR2 reads LQKENI. Trimming stripped 6 bases from V and 7 bases from J, with 15 bases between. The CDR3 totals 14 residues. The CDR3 protein is CASSSVGAGEKLFF. The CDR3 bases are TGTGCCAGCTCCTCCGTGGGGGCGGGTGAAAAACTGTTTTTT.